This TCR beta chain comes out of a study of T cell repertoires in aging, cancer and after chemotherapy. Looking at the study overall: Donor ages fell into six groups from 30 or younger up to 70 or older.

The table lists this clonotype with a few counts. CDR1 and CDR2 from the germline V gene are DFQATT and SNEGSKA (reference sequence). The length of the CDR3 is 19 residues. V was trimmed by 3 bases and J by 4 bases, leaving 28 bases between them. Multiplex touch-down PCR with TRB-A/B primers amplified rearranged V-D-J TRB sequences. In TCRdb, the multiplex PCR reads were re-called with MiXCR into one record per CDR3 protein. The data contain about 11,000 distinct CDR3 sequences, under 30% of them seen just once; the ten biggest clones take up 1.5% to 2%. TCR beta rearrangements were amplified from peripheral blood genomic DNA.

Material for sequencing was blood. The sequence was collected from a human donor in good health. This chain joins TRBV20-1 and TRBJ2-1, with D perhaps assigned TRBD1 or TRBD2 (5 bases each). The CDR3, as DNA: TGCAGTGCTAGTACAGAACGGGACCAGAGCGTAGCGCGATACAATGAGCAGTTCTTC. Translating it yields CSASTERDQSVARYNEQFF.